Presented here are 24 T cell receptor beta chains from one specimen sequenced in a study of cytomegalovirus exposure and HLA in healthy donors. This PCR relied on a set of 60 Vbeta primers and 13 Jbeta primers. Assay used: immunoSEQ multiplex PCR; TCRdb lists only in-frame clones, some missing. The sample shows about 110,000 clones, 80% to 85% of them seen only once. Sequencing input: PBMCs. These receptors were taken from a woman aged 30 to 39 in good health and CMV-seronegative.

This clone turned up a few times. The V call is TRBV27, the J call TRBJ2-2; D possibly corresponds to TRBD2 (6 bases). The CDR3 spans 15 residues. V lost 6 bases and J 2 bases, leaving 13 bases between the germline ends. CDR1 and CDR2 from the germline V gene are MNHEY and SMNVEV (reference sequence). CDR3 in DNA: TGTGCCAGCAGCGGCAGCGGGTTAAACACCGGGGAGCTGTTTTTT. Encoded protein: CASSGSGLNTGELFF.

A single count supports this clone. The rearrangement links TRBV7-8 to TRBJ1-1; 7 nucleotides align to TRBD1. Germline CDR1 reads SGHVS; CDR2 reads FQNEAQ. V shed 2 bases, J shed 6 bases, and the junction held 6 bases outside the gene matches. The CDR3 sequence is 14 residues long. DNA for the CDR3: TGTGCCAGCAGCTTAACCTCGACAGGGTCTGAAGCTTTCTTT. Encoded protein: CASSLTSTGSEAFF.

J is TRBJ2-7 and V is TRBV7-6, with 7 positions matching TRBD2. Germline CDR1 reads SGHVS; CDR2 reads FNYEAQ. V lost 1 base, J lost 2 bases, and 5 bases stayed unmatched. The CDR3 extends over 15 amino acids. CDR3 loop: CASSLEAGETYEQYF. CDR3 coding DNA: TGTGCCAGCAGCTTAGAGGCGGGGGAAACCTACGAGCAGTACTTC.

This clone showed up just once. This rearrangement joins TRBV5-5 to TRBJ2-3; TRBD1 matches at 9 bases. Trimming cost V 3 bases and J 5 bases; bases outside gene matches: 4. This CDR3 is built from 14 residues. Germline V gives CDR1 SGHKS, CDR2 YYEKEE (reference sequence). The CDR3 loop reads CASSSPGQGDTQYF. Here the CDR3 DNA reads TGTGCCAGCAGCTCACCGGGACAGGGAGATACGCAGTATTTT.

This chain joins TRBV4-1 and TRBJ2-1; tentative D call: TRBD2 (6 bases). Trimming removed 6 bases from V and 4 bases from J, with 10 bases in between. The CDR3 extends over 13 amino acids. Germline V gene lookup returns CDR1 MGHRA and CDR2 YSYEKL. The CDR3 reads CASSDGSYNEQFF. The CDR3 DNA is TGCGCCAGCAGTGACGGGAGTTACAATGAGCAGTTCTTC.

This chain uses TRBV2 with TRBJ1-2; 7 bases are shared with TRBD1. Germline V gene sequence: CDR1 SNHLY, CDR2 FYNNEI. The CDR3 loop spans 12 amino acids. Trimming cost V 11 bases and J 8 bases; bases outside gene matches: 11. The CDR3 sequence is CAGRTGEAGYTF. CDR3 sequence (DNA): TGTGCCGGTCGAACAGGGGAGGCAGGCTACACCTTC.

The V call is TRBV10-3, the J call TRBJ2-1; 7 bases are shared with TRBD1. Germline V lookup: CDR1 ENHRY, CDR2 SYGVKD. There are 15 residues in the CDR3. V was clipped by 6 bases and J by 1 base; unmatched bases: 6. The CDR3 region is CAIRTVTGSYNEQFF. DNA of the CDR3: TGTGCCATCAGGACTGTGACAGGGTCCTACAATGAGCAGTTCTTC.

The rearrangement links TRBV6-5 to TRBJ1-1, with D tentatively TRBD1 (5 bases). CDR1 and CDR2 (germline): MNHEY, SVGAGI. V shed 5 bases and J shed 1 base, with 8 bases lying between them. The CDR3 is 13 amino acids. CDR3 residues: CASSTQENTEAFF. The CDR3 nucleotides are TGTGCCAGCAGTACACAGGAGAACACTGAAGCTTTCTTT.

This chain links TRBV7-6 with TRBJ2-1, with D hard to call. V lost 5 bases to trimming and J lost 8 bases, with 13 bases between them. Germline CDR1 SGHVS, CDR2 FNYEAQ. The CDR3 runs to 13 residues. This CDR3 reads CASSPDSSDEQFF. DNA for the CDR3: TGTGCCAGCAGCCCGGATAGCTCCGATGAGCAGTTCTTC. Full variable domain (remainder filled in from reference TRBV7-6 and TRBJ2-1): GAGVSQSPRYKVTKRGQDVALRCDPISGHVSLYWYRQALGQGPEFLTYFNYEAQQDKSGLPNDRFSAERPEGSISTLTIQRTEQRDSAMYRCASSPDSSDEQFFGPGTRLTVL.

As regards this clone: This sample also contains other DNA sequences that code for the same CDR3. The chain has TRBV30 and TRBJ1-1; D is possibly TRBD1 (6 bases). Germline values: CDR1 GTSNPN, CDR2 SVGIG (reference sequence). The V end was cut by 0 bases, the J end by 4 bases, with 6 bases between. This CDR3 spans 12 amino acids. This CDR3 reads CAWSVGGTEAFF. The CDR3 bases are TGTGCCTGGAGTGTAGGGGGCACTGAAGCTTTCTTT.

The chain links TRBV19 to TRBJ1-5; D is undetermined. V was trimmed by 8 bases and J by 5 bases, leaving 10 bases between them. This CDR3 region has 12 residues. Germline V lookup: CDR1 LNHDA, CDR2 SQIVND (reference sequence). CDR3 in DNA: TGTGCCAGTGAATTTCGGGATCAGCCCCAGCATTTT. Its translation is CASEFRDQPQHF.

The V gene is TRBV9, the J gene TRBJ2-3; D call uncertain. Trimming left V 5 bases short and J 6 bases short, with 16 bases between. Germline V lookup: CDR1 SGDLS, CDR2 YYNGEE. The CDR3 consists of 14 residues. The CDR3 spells CASSVLGGGDTQYF. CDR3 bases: TGTGCCAGCAGTGTCCTCGGCGGTGGGGATACGCAGTATTTT.

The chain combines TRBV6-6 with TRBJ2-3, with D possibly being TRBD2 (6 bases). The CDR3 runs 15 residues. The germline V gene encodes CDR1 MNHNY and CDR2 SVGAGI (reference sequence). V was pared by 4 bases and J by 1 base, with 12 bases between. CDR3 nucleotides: TGTGCCAGCAGTTCCTCCGGAGGGGGCACAGATACGCAGTATTTT. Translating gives CASSSSGGGTDTQYF.

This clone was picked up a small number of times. Written as DNA, the CDR3 is TGTGCCAGCAGTGTTAGTCTCGGGGTTTCCACTGAAGCTTTCTTT. It yields the protein CASSVSLGVSTEAFF. The chain carries TRBV6-1 and TRBJ1-1; the D is unclear. Trimming stripped 4 bases from V and 4 bases from J, with 16 bases between. From germline, CDR1 is MNHNS and CDR2 SASEGT. The CDR3 sequence is 15 residues long.

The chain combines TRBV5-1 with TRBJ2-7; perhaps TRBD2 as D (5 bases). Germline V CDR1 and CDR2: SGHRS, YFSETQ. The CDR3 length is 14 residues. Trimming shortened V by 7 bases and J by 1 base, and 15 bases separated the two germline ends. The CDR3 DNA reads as TGCGCCAGCTTTCCCTCGACTAATTCCTACGAGCAGTACTTC. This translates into CASFPSTNSYEQYF.

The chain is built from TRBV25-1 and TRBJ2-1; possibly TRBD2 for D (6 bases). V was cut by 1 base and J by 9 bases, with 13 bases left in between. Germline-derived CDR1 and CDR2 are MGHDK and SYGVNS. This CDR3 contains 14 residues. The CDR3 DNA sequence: TGTGCCAGCAGTGAATTCGACGGGAGCAGTGAGCAGTTCTTC. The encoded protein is CASSEFDGSSEQFF.

CDR3 sequence: CASSFQIADYEQYF. The CDR3 bases are TGTGCCAGCAGCTTTCAGATCGCCGACTACGAGCAGTACTTC. This sequence joins TRBV7-2 and TRBJ2-7, with D unresolved. In germline, CDR1 is SGHTA, CDR2 FQGNSA. V lost 3 bases and J lost 3, with 12 bases in between. This CDR3 has 14 amino acids.

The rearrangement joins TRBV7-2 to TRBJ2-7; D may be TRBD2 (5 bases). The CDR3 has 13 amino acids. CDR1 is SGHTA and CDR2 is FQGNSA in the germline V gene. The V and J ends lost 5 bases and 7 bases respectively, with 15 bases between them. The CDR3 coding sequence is TGTGCCAGCAGCCCCGGGTGGCCGGGGGAGCAGTACTTC. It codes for CASSPGWPGEQYF. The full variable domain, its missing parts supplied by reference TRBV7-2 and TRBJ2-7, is GAGVSQSPSNKVTEKGKDVELRCDPISGHTALYWYRQSLGQGLEFLIYFQGNSAPDKSGLPSDRFSAERTGGSVSTLTIQRTQQEDSAVYLCASSPGWPGEQYFGPGTRLTVT.

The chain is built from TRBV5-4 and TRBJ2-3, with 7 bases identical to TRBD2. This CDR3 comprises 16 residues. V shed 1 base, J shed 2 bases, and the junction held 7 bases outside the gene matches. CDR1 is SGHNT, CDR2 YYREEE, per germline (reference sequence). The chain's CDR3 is CASSLRGSDITDTQYF. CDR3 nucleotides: TGTGCCAGCAGCTTGCGCGGGAGCGATATCACAGATACGCAGTATTTT.

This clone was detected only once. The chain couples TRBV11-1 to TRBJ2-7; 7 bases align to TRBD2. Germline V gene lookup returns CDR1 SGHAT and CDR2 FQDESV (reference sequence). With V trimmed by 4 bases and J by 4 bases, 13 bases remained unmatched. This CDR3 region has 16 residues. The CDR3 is CASSSRGSGATYEQYF. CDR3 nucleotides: TGTGCCAGCAGCTCCCGAGGGAGCGGGGCAACTTACGAGCAGTACTTC.

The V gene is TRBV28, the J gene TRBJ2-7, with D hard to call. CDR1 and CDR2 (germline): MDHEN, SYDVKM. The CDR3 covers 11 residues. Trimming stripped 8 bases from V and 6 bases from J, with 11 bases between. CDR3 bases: TGTGCCAGCTATCAAACCGGCGAGCAGTACTTC. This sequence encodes CASYQTGEQYF.

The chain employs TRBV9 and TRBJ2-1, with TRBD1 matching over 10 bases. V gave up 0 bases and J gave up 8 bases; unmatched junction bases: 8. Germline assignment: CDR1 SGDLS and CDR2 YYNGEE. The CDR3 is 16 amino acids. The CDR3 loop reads CASSVVGGQGWDEQFF. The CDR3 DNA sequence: TGTGCCAGCAGCGTAGTCGGGGGACAGGGGTGGGATGAGCAGTTCTTC. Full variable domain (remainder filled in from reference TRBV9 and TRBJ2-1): DSGVTQTPKHLITATGQRVTLRCSPRSGDLSVYWYQQSLDQGLQFLIQYYNGEERAKGNILERFSAQQFPDLHSELNLSSLELGDSALYFCASSVVGGQGWDEQFFGPGTRLTVL.

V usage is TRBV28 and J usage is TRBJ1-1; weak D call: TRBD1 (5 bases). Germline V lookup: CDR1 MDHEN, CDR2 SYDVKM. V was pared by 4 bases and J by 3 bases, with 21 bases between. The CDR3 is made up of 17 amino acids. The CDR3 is CASSSGLPTRGYTEAFF. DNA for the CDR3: TGTGCCAGCAGTTCCGGACTTCCAACCCGGGGGTACACTGAAGCTTTCTTT.

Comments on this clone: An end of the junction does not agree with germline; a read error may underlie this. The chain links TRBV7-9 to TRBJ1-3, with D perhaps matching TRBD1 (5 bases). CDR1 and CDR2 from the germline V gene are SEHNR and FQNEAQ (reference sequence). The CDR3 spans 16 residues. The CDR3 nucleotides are TGTTCCAGCAGCTTAGCACGGGGGAGCTCTGGAAACACCATATATTTT. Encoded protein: CSSSLARGSSGNTIYF.